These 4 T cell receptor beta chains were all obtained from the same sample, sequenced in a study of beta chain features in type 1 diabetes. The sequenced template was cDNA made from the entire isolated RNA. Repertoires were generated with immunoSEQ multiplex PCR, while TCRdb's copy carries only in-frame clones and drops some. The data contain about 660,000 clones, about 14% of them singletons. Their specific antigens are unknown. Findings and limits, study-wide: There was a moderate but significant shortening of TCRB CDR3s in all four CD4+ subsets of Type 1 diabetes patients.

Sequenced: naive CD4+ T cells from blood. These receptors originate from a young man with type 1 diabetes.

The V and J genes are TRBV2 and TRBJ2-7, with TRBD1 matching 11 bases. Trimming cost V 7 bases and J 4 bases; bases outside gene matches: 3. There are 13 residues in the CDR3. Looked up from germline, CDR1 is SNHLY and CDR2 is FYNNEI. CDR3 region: CASTRDRGYEQYF. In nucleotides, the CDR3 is TGTGCCAGCACTAGGGACAGGGGGTACGAGCAGTACTTC.

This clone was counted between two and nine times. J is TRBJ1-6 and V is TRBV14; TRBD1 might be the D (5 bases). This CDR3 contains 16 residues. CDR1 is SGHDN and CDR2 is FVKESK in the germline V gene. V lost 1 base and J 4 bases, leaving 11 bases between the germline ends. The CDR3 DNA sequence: TGTGCCAGCAGCCAAGTGACGGGGGTATATAATTCACCCCTCCACTTT. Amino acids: CASSQVTGVYNSPLHF.

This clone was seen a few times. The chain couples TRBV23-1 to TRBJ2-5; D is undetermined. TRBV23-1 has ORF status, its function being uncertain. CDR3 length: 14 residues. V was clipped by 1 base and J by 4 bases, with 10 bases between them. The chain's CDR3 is CASSQFGFGETQYF. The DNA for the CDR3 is TGCGCCAGCAGTCAATTCGGGTTTGGAGAGACCCAGTACTTC.

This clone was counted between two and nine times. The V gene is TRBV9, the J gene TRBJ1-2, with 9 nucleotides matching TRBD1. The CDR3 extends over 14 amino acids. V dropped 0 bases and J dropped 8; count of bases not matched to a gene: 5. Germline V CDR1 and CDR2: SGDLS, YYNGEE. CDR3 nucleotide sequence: TGTGCCAGCAGCGTAGAATTGGGGACAGGGGGCTACACCTTC. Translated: CASSVELGTGGYTF.